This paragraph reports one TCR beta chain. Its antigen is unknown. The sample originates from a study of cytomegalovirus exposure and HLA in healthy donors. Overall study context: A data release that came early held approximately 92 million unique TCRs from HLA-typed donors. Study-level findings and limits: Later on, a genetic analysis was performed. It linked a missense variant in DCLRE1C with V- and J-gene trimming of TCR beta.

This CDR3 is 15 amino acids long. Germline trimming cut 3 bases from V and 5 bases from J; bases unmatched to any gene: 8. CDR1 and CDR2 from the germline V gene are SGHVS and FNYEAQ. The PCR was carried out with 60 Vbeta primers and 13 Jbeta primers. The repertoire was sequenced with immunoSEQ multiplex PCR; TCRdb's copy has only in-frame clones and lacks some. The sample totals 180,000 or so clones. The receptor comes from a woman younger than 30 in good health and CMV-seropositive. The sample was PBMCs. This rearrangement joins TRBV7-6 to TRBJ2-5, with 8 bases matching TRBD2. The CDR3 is CASSFGGGPRETQYF. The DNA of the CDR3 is TGTGCCAGCAGCTTCGGGGGGGGGCCCCGGGAGACCCAGTACTTC.